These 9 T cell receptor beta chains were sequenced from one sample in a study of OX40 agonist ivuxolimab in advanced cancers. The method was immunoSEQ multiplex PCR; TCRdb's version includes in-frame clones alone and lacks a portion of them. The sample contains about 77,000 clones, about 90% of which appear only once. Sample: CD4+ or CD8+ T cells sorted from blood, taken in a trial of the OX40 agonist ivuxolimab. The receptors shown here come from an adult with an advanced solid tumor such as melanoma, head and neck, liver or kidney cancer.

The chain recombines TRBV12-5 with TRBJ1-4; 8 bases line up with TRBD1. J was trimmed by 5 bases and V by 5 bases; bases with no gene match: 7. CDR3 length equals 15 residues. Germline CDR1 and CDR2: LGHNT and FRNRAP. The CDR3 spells CASGPGTGVNEKLFF. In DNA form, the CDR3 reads TGTGCTAGTGGTCCGGGGACAGGAGTAAATGAAAAACTGTTTTTT.

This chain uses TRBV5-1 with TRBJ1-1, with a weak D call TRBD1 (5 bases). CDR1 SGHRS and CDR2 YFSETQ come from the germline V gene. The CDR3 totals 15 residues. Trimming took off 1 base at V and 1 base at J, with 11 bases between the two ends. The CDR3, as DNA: TGCGCCAGCAGCTTGCTCCCAGGGACGAACACTGAAGCTTTCTTT. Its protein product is CASSLLPGTNTEAFF.

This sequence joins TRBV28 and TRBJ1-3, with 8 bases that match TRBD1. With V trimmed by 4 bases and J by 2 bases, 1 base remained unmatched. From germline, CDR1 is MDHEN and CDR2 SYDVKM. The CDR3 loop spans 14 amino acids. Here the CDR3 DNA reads TGTGCCAGCAGTTGGGACAGGACTGGAAACACCATATATTTT. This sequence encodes CASSWDRTGNTIYF. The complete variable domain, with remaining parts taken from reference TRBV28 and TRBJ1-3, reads DVKVTQSSRYLVKRTGEKVFLECVQDMDHENMFWYRQDPGLGLRLIYFSYDVKMKEKGDIPEGYSVSREKKERFSLILESASTNQTSMYLCASSWDRTGNTIYFGEGSWLTVV.

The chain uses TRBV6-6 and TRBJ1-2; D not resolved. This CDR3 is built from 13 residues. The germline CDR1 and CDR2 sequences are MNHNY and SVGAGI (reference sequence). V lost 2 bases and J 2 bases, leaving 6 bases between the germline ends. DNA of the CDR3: TGTGCCAGCAGTTACAGGCGGAACTATGGCTACACCTTC. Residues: CASSYRRNYGYTF.

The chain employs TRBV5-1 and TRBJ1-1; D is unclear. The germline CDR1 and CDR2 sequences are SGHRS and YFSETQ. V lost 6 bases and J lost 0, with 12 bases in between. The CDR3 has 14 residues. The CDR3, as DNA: TGCGCCAGCACCCGGGAGTTCATGAACACTGAAGCTTTCTTT. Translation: CASTREFMNTEAFF.

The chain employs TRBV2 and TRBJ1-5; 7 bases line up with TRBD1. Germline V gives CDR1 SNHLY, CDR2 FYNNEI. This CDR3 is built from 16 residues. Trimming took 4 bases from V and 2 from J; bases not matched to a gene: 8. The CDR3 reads CASSGQGNAGNQPQHF. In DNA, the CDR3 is TGTGCCAGCAGTGGACAGGGTAATGCGGGCAATCAGCCCCAGCATTTT.

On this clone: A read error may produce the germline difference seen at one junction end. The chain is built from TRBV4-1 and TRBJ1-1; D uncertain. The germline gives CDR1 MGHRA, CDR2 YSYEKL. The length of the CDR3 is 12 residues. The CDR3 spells CASSQDNSPSGF. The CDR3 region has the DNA TGCGCCAGCAGCCAAGATAACTCCCCCTCGGGGTTT.

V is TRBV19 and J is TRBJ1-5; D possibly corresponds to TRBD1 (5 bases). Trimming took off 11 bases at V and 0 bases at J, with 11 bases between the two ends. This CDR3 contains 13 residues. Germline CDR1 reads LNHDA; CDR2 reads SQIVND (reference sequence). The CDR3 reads CAGGHYSNQPQHF. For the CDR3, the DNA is TGTGCCGGCGGACATTATAGCAATCAGCCCCAGCATTTT.

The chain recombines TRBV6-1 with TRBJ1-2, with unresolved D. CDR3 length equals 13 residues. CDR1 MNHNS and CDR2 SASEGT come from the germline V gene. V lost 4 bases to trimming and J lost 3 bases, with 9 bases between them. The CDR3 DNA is TGTGCCAGCAGTGTGGGGAGCGACTATGGCTACACCTTC. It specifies CASSVGSDYGYTF.